The source of this TCR beta chain is a study of beta chain features in type 1 diabetes. The study's findings and limits: A possible short-template PCR bias applies equally to patients and controls.

The CDR3 covers 15 residues. CDR1 is KGHSH, CDR2 LQKENI, per germline. With 3 bases clipped from V and 12 bases from J, the junction kept 17 bases outside the gene matches. With regard to this clone: Its specificity is unknown.

Sequenced material consisted of expressed TCRB transcripts (all of the isolated RNA was reverse transcribed). Sequencing used immunoSEQ multiplex PCR; TCRdb keeps in-frame clones, though not all of them. In the table there are 500,000 to 700,000 clones, around 15% of which are singletons. The clonotype originates from a man aged 18 to 29 in good health. The sample taken for sequencing was naive CD4+ T cells from blood. This rearrangement joins TRBV18 to TRBJ2-7; 7 bases align to TRBD1. The CDR3 sequence is CASSPNLLGQTLSYF. CDR3 nucleotides: TGTGCCAGCTCACCGAACCTTTTGGGACAGACCCTTTCGTACTTC.